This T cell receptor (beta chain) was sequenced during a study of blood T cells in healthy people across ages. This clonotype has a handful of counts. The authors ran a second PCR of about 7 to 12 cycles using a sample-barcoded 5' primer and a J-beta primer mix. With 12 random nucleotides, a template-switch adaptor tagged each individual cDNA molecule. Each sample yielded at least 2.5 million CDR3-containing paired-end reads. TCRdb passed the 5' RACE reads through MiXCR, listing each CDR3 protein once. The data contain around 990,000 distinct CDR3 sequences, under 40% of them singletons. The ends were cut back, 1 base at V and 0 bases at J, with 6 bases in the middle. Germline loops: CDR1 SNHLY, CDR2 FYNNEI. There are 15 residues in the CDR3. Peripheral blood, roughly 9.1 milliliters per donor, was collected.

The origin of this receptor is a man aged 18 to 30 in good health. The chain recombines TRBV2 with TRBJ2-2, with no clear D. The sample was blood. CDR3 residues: CASSEGASNTGELFF. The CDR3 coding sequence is TGTGCCAGCAGTGAAGGGGCCTCGAACACCGGGGAGCTGTTTTTT.